Below are 16 T cell receptor beta chains sequenced from a single sample in a study of blood T cell repertoires in COVID-19. Profiling relied on immunoSEQ multiplex PCR, and the TCRdb table lists in-frame clones only, not all of them. In the table there are 90,000 to 140,000 clones, roughly 81% of which are singletons. Sample: peripheral blood. The source of these receptors is a woman between 65 and 79 years old with acute or convalescent COVID-19.

V and J are TRBV5-4 and TRBJ1-2, with a possible D match to TRBD1 (6 bases). The V end was cut by 2 bases, the J end by 2 bases, with 16 bases between. This CDR3 contains 16 residues. Germline CDR1 reads SGHNT; CDR2 reads YYREEE (reference sequence). CDR3 amino acids: CASSFDWGQVNYGYTF. The CDR3 DNA sequence: TGTGCCAGCAGCTTCGATTGGGGGCAGGTCAACTATGGCTACACCTTC.

V and J are TRBV2 and TRBJ2-2; 7 bases are shared with TRBD2. CDR1 and CDR2 (germline): SNHLY, FYNNEI. J was trimmed by 7 bases and V by 3 bases; bases with no gene match: 14. This CDR3 spans 17 amino acids. Written as DNA, the CDR3 is TGTGCCAGCAGTGAGTTGGCTAGCGGAAGGCGAGGCGGGGAGCTGTTTTTT. Translation: CASSELASGRRGGELFF.

The chain couples TRBV3-1 (or the pseudogene TRBV3-2) to TRBJ1-2; D is unclear. With 2 bases removed from V and 5 bases from J, the gap between germline ends came to 6 bases. The CDR3 sequence is 12 residues long. Germline V gene data show CDR1 as LGHDT and CDR2 as YNNKEL (reference sequence). The CDR3 reads CASSQSVYGYTF. In nucleotides, the CDR3 is TGTGCCAGCAGCCAATCTGTATATGGCTACACCTTC.

This clone has only one observation. The gene calls are TRBV7-2 and TRBJ1-1; 8 nucleotides align to TRBD1. Trimming removed 4 bases from V and 5 bases from J; junction bases left unmatched: 15. The CDR3 has 17 amino acids. The germline gives CDR1 SGHTA, CDR2 FQGNSA. Here the CDR3 DNA reads TGTGCCAGCAGCTCACCCCCCGGGACAGGCCTCGGTACTGAAGCTTTCTTT. Translating it yields CASSSPPGTGLGTEAFF.

The rearrangement links TRBV19 to TRBJ1-1, with 9 bases lining up with TRBD1. This CDR3 region has 15 residues. V was pared by 3 bases and J by 5 bases, with 7 bases of the junction left unmatched. Germline assignment: CDR1 LNHDA and CDR2 SQIVND (reference sequence). CDR3 DNA: TGTGCCAGTAGTATGGCCGTGACAGGGGGAACTGAAGCTTTCTTT. It specifies CASSMAVTGGTEAFF.

The chain employs TRBV3-1 (or the pseudogene TRBV3-2) and TRBJ2-7; TRBD2 matches at 9 bases. Trimming cost V 6 bases and J 3 bases; bases outside gene matches: 9. The CDR3 consists of 15 residues. Germline V lookup: CDR1 LGHDT, CDR2 YNNKEL (reference sequence). The CDR3 DNA sequence: TGTGCCAGCAGGCACTCACTAGCGGGCCTCTACGAGCAGTACTTC. It encodes CASRHSLAGLYEQYF.

The rearrangement links TRBV11-2 to TRBJ2-3, with TRBD1 matching over 8 bases. The CDR3 sequence is 17 residues long. Looked up from germline, CDR1 is SGHAT and CDR2 is FQNNGV. V dropped 0 bases and J dropped 4; count of bases not matched to a gene: 9. The CDR3 loop reads CASSLDPRTGIADTQYF. The CDR3 bases are TGTGCCAGCAGCTTAGATCCCAGGACAGGGATCGCAGATACGCAGTATTTT.

This clone has only a few counts. This chain joins TRBV29-1 and TRBJ2-1; 7 bases map to TRBD1. J lost 6 bases, V lost 4 bases, and 3 bases had no gene match. The CDR3 sequence is 12 residues long. Germline CDR1 SQVTM, CDR2 ANQGSEA. In DNA form, the CDR3 reads TGCAGCGTTGTACAGGGGCGCAATGAGCAGTTCTTC. This gives the protein CSVVQGRNEQFF.

The genes are TRBV2 and TRBJ1-2; the D gene is possibly TRBD1 (6 bases). The germline V gene encodes CDR1 SNHLY and CDR2 FYNNEI. The CDR3 is made up of 14 amino acids. V lost 5 bases and J lost 1, with 11 bases in between. CDR3 in amino acids: CASSIGQNNYGYTF. CDR3 coding DNA: TGTGCCAGCAGTATCGGACAGAATAACTATGGCTACACCTTC.

This sequence joins TRBV4-3 and TRBJ1-3; 10 positions match TRBD1. Germline V gene data show CDR1 as LGHNA and CDR2 as YSLEER. With 4 bases clipped from V and 4 bases from J, the junction kept 4 bases outside the gene matches. The CDR3 runs 15 residues. CDR3 sequence reads: CASSLGTGAGNTIYF. The CDR3 DNA follows: TGCGCCAGCAGCCTCGGGACAGGGGCGGGAAACACCATATATTTT.

The V call is TRBV6-5, the J call TRBJ2-3, with 7 bases identical to TRBD1. Germline V lookup: CDR1 MNHEY, CDR2 SVGAGI. The V gene end was trimmed by 6 bases and the J gene end by 0 bases; junction bases not matched to a gene: 3. CDR3 size: 14 residues. CDR3 in DNA: TGTGCCAGCAGGGAGACAGGGAGCACAGATACGCAGTATTTT. The encoded protein is CASRETGSTDTQYF.

This clone was seen only once. The chain couples TRBV20-1 to TRBJ1-4, with 7 bases fitting TRBD1. Germline-derived CDR1 and CDR2 are DFQATT and SNEGSKA (reference sequence). J gave up 4 bases and V 3 bases, and 8 bases lay outside the gene matches. This CDR3 comprises 15 residues. CDR3: CSASPTGKGNEKLFF. CDR3 DNA sequence: TGCAGTGCTAGTCCGACAGGGAAGGGTAATGAAAAACTGTTTTTT.

This rearrangement joins TRBV5-4 to TRBJ1-2; D not certain. Per the germline V gene, CDR1 is SGHNT and CDR2 is YYREEE (reference sequence). This CDR3 has 13 amino acids. V was pared by 2 bases and J by 8 bases, with 13 bases between. The CDR3 DNA is TGTGCCAGCAGCTTTCACCCGGAGGGAGGCTACACCTTC. It specifies CASSFHPEGGYTF.

This sequence joins TRBV5-1 and TRBJ1-2, with 8 bases fitting TRBD1. V was pared by 4 bases and J by 9 bases, with 11 bases of the junction left unmatched. The germline gives CDR1 SGHRS, CDR2 YFSETQ. The CDR3 contains 14 residues. The CDR3 coding sequence is TGCGCCAGCAGCCTTCGGACAGGGCAAGATCGCTACACCTTC. As protein: CASSLRTGQDRYTF.

Notes on this clone: This same CDR3 is encoded by further DNA sequences in the sample. J is TRBJ2-7 and V is TRBV5-6; 10 nucleotides line up with TRBD1. Losses at the gene ends were 0 bases for V and 4 bases for J; bases not matched to a gene: 1. The CDR3 is 14 amino acids. Germline V lookup: CDR1 SGHDT, CDR2 YYEEEE. The chain's CDR3 is CASSLGQGAYEQYF. The CDR3 nucleotides are TGTGCCAGCAGCTTGGGACAGGGGGCATACGAGCAGTACTTC.

V usage is TRBV7-2 and J usage is TRBJ2-5; TRBD2 agrees at 11 bases. The CDR3 is 15 residues long. V shed 0 bases and J 7 bases; nucleotides not matched to a gene: 4. Germline CDR1 reads SGHTA; CDR2 reads FQGNSA. This chain's CDR3 is CASSLASGGAGTQYF. CDR3 coding DNA: TGTGCCAGCAGCTTAGCTAGCGGGGGGGCGGGGACCCAGTACTTC.